This T cell receptor (beta chain) was identified in a study of cytomegalovirus exposure and HLA in healthy donors. As to this clone: Its antigen remains unidentified.

Trimming removed 3 bases at V and 0 bases at J, with 19 bases between. Germline lookup yields CDR1 SGHTA and CDR2 FQGNSA. There are 18 residues in the CDR3. Study-wide results and limits: The majority of TCR sequences were rare, yet some public TCRs appeared in many donors. At a 0.05 false discovery rate, a later analysis found approximately 17,000 TCR beta sequences to be associated with HLA alleles.

A multiplex PCR was run with 60 Vbeta primers and 13 Jbeta primers. The table came from immunoSEQ multiplex PCR; TCRdb's copy has only in-frame clones and leaves some out. Of about 160,000 clones in the sample, roughly 80% were seen once. Sequences were obtained from PBMCs. This TCR was sampled from a female donor in good health and CMV-seronegative. The rearrangement uses TRBV7-2 and TRBJ2-3; D call uncertain. CDR3 protein: CASSFHARRSTSTDTQYF. CDR3 sequence (DNA): TGTGCCAGCAGCTTTCACGCCCGACGGAGCACGAGCACAGATACGCAGTATTTT.